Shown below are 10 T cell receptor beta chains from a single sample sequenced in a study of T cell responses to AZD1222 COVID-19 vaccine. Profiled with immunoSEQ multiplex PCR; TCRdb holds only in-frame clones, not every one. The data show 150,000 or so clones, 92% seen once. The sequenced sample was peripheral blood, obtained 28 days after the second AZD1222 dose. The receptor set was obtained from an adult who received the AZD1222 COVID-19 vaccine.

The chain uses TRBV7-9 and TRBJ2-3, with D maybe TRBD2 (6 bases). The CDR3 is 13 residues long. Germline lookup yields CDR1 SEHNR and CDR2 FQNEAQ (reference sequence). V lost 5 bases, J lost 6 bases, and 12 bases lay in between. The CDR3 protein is CASSRPGEDTQYF. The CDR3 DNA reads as TGTGCCAGCAGCAGACCGGGAGAGGATACGCAGTATTTT.

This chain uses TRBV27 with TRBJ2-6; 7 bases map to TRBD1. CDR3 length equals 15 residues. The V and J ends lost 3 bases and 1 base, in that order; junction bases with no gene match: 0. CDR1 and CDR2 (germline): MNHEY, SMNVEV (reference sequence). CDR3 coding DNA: TGTGCCAGCAGTTTGACAGGGTCTGGGGCCAACGTCCTGACTTTC. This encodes CASSLTGSGANVLTF.

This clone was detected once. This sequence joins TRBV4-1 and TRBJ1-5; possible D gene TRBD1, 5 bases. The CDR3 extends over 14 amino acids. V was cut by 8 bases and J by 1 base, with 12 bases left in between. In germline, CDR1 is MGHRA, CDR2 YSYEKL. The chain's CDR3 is CASGDRLSNQPQHF. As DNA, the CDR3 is TGCGCCAGCGGTGACAGACTGAGCAATCAGCCCCAGCATTTT.

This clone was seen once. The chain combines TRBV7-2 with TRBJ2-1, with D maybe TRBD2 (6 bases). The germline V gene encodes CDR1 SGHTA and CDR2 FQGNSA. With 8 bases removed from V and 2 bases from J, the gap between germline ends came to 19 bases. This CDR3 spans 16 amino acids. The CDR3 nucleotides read TGTGCCAGCGCCCTCCCCCGGGACTTAACCTACAATGAGCAGTTCTTC. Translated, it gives CASALPRDLTYNEQFF.

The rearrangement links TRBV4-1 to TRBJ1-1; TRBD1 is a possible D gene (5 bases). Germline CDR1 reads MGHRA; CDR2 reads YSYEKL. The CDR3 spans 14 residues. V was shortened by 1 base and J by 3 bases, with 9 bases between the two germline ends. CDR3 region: CASSQGTGDTEAFF. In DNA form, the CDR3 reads TGCGCCAGCAGCCAAGGTACGGGGGACACTGAAGCTTTCTTT.

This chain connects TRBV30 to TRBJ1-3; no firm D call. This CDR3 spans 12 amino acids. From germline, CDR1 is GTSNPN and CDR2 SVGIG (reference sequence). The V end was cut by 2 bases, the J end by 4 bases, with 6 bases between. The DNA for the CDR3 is TGTGCCTGGAGTCTAGGGGGAAACACCATATATTTT. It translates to CAWSLGGNTIYF. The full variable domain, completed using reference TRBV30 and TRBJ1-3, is SQTIHQWPATLVQPVGSPLSLECTVEGTSNPNLYWYRQAAGRGLQLLFYSVGIGQISSEVPQNLSASRPQDRQFILSSKKLLLSDSGFYLCAWSLGGNTIYFGEGSWLTVV.

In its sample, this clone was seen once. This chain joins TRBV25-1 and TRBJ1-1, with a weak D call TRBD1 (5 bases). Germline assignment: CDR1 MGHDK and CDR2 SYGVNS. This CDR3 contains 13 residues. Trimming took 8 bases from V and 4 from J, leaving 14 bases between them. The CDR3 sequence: CASGRGLSTEAFF. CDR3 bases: TGTGCCAGCGGACGGGGCTTATCCACTGAAGCTTTCTTT.

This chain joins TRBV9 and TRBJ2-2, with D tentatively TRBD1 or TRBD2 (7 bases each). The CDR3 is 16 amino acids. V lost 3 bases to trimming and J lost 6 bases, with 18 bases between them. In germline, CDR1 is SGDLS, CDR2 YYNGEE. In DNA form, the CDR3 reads TGTGCCAGCAGCGATCCCAGGGGGGGAAACGCCGGGGAGCTGTTTTTT. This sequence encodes CASSDPRGGNAGELFF.

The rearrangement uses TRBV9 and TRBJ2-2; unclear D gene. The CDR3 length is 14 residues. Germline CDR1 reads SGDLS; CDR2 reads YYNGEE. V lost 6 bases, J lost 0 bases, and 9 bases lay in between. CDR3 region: CASMARSNTGELFF. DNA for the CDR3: TGTGCCAGCATGGCGAGATCGAACACCGGGGAGCTGTTTTTT.

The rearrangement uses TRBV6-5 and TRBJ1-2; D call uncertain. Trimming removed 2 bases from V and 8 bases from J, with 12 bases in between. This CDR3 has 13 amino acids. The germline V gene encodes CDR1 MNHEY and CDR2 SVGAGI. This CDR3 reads CASSYEAVGGYTF. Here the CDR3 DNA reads TGTGCCAGCAGTTACGAGGCGGTCGGAGGCTACACCTTC.